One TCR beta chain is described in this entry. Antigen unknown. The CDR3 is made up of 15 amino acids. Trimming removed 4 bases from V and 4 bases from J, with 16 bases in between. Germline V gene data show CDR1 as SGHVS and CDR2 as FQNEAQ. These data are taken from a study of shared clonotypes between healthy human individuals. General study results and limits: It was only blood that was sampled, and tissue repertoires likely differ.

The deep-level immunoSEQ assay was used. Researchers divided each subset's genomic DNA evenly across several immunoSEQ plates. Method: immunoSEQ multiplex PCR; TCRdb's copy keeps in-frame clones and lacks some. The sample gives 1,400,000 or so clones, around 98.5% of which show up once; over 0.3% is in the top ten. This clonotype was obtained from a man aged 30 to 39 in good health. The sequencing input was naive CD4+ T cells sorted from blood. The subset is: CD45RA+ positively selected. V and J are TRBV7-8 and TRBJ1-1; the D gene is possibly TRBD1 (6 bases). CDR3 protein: CASSSRGREGTEAFF. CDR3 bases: TGTGCCAGCAGCTCCCGGGGGCGGGAGGGCACTGAAGCTTTCTTT.